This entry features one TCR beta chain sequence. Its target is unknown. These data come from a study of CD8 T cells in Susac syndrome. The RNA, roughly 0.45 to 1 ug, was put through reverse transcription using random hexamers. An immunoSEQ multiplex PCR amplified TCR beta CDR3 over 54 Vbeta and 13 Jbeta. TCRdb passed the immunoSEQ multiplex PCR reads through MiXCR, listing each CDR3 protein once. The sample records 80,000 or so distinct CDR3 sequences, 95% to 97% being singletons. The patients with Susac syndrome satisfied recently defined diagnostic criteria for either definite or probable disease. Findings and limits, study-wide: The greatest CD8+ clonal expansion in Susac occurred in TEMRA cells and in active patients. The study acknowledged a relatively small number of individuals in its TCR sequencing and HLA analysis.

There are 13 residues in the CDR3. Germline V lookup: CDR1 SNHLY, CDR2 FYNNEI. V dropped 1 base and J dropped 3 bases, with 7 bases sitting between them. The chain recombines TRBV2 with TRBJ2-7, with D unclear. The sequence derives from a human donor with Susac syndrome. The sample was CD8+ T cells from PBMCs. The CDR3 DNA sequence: TGTGCCAGCAGTGAAGGGGTGGGCTACGAGCAGTACGTC. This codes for CASSEGVGYEQYV.